The 14 T cell receptor beta chains below all came from one sample that was sequenced in a study of shared clonotypes between healthy human individuals. TCRdb's copy holds only in-frame clones and misses some; the assay was immunoSEQ multiplex PCR. The data show some 240,000 clones, with 50% to 75% seen just once and approximately 12% held by the top ten. Specimen: memory CD4+ T cells sorted from blood. Regarding subset: CD45RA-negative fraction. All receptors come from a young man in good health.

The chain links TRBV7-9 to TRBJ2-5, with D perhaps given as TRBD1 or TRBD2 (5 bases each). V was pared by 5 bases and J by 4 bases, with 14 bases between. This CDR3 is 14 amino acids long. Germline CDR1 and CDR2: SEHNR and FQNEAQ (reference sequence). The CDR3, as DNA: TGTGCCAGCAGCGTGGGTGGGACCATAGAGACCCAGTACTTC. Amino acid sequence: CASSVGGTIETQYF.

This rearrangement joins TRBV6-1 to TRBJ1-4, with D perhaps TRBD1 (6 bases). Trimming removed 4 bases from V and 4 bases from J, with 13 bases in between. The germline V gene has CDR1 MNHNS and CDR2 SASEGT. This CDR3 has 15 amino acids. CDR3 nucleotide sequence: TGTGCCAGCAGTGCGGACAGCACCCATAATGAAAAACTGTTTTTT. Amino acid sequence: CASSADSTHNEKLFF.

Only a few counts were recorded for this clone. CDR3 DNA sequence: TGTGCCAGCAGCCGAGACAGGGTAGAGCTCTATGGCTACACCTTC. It codes for CASSRDRVELYGYTF. The rearrangement links TRBV6-5 to TRBJ1-2; TRBD1 aligns across 7 bases. Germline V gene lookup returns CDR1 MNHEY and CDR2 SVGAGI. The junction had 11 bases not matched to a gene; V was cut back by 6 bases and J by 4 bases. The CDR3 length is 15 residues.

This chain links TRBV5-1 with TRBJ1-2, with unresolved D. The V end was cut by 0 bases, the J end by 4 bases, with 10 bases between. Germline lookup yields CDR1 SGHRS and CDR2 YFSETQ. This CDR3 has 14 residues. CDR3 sequence reads: CASSLDAAGYGYTF. DNA of the CDR3: TGCGCCAGCAGCTTGGACGCGGCAGGCTATGGCTACACCTTC.

The chain uses TRBV10-3 and TRBJ2-3; 8 bases are a match to TRBD2. After removal of 4 bases from V and 5 bases from J, the junction contained 5 bases not matched to a gene. The CDR3 runs 14 residues. The V gene's germline CDR1 is ENHRY and CDR2 SYGVKD. The CDR3 nucleotides are TGTGCCATCAGTGTAGCGGGAACCCTAGATACGCAGTATTTT. Its protein product is CAISVAGTLDTQYF.

The chain joins TRBV2 to TRBJ2-1; D is perhaps TRBD1 (7 bases). V lost 6 bases and J 0 bases, leaving 15 bases between the germline ends. The length of the CDR3 is 16 residues. The germline V gene has CDR1 SNHLY and CDR2 FYNNEI. The CDR3 spells CASSNCRGDSYNEQFF. The CDR3 DNA follows: TGTGCCAGCAGCAACTGCAGGGGGGACTCCTACAATGAGCAGTTCTTC.

V is TRBV7-6 and J is TRBJ2-1; the D gene is possibly TRBD1 (5 bases). CDR3 length: 15 residues. The V and J ends lost 5 bases and 4 bases respectively, with 15 bases between them. The germline V gene encodes CDR1 SGHVS and CDR2 FNYEAQ. This CDR3 is CASSRWGRAYNEQFF. As DNA, the CDR3 is TGTGCCAGCAGCCGATGGGGCAGGGCTTACAATGAGCAGTTCTTC.

The CDR3 is CASSAKLAGVQSSYNEQFF. CDR3 nucleotide sequence: TGCGCCAGCAGCGCGAAACTAGCGGGAGTGCAAAGCTCCTACAATGAGCAGTTCTTC. The chain couples TRBV5-1 to TRBJ2-1; 11 bases align to TRBD2. Trimming at V came to 4 bases and at J to 0 bases, leaving 12 bases not matched to a gene. The CDR3 runs to 19 residues. Germline assignment: CDR1 SGHRS and CDR2 YFSETQ.

The chain employs TRBV28 and TRBJ2-3, with 8 bases identical to TRBD1. CDR1 and CDR2 (germline): MDHEN, SYDVKM. This CDR3 region has 15 residues. J was trimmed by 4 bases and V by 5 bases; bases with no gene match: 8. The CDR3 is CASSTPDRGADTQYF. The CDR3 nucleotides read TGTGCCAGCAGTACCCCCGACAGGGGCGCAGATACGCAGTATTTT.

The gene calls are TRBV29-1 and TRBJ2-7; D is uncertain. CDR3 length: 12 residues. V shed 7 bases and J shed 5 bases, with 15 bases lying between them. The germline gives CDR1 SQVTM, CDR2 ANQGSEA. The DNA for the CDR3 is TGCAGCGCCATAAAAGGAAAGAACGAGCAGTACTTC. It codes for CSAIKGKNEQYF.

The chain couples TRBV2 to TRBJ2-5, with D maybe TRBD1 (5 bases). With 5 bases removed from V and 1 base from J, the gap between germline ends came to 14 bases. The CDR3 is 15 residues long. The germline CDR1 and CDR2 sequences are SNHLY and FYNNEI. This CDR3 reads CASSPGWMSQETQYF. For the CDR3, the DNA is TGTGCCAGCAGTCCAGGGTGGATGAGCCAAGAGACCCAGTACTTC.

J is TRBJ2-7 and V is TRBV9; TRBD2 matches at 9 bases. The CDR3 totals 18 residues. V shed 0 bases and J 5 bases; nucleotides not matched to a gene: 15. Germline CDR1 and CDR2: SGDLS and YYNGEE. The CDR3 nucleotides read TGTGCCAGCAGCGTAGACCCTAGCGGGATGGTCTTAGGTGACGAGCAGTACTTC. Amino acid sequence: CASSVDPSGMVLGDEQYF.

Only a few counts were recorded for this clone. The genes are TRBV9 and TRBJ2-7; 10 bases are shared with TRBD2. The CDR3 extends over 17 amino acids. Per germline, CDR1 SGDLS and CDR2 YYNGEE. J was trimmed by 1 base and V by 6 bases; bases with no gene match: 13. The CDR3 protein is CASITHTLAGPSYEQYF. DNA of the CDR3: TGTGCCAGCATCACTCATACACTAGCGGGGCCTTCCTACGAGCAGTACTTC.

With respect to this clone: No conserved phenylalanine or tryptophan ends this CDR3, so it is likely a read error. The DNA is left out, because the CDR3 cannot be placed on it with certainty; the CDR3 is given as TCRdb lists it. The chain's CDR3 is CASSEGVLG. This rearrangement joins TRBV6-1 to TRBJ2-7. The CDR3 sequence runs 9 residues, both termini included. Per the germline V gene, CDR1 is MNHNS and CDR2 is SASEGT.